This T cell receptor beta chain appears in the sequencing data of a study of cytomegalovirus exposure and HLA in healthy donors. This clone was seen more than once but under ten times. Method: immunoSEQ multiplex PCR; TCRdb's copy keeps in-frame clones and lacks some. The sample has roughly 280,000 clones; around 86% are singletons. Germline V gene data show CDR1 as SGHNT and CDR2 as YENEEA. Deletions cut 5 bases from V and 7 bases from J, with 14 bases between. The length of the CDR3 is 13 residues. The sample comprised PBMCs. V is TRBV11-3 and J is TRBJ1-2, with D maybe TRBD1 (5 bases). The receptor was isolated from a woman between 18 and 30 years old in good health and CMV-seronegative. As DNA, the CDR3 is TGTGCCAGCAGCCCGGGGGGTCATGGTGGCTACACCTTC. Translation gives CASSPGGHGGYTF.